This is a list of T cell receptor beta chains from one sample in a study of shared clonotypes between healthy human individuals. Sequencing was performed with immunoSEQ multiplex PCR; in TCRdb, only in-frame clones are kept and a portion is missing. The sample holds 2.3 million or so clones, approximately 93% seen once. The material sequenced was naive CD4+ T cells from PBMCs. The source is a man younger than 35 in good health. Some clones in this sample may be carry-over from other donors' samples. The CDR3 runs from the conserved cysteine through the conserved F or W. D genes are given only for firm matches. Some rows mark clone size as missing; the rest say once, few, many or name a class of expanded clone.

D	size	V	J	DNA	CDR3
NA	NA	TRBV7-2	TRBJ2-7	TGTGCCAGCCTGGCCGGTAACTCCTACGAGCAGTACTTC	CASLAGNSYEQYF
NA	NA	TRBV28	TRBJ1-2	TGTGCCACCCGAAACACGTCTGGCTACACCTTC	CATRNTSGYTF
NA	once	TRBV11-2	TRBJ2-1	TGTGCCAGCAGCTTAGACGGCGGGGCCGTAAGCTCCTACAATGAGCAGTTCTTC	CASSLDGGAVSSYNEQFF
NA	NA	TRBV5-5	TRBJ1-4	TGTGCCAGCAGCTTTCAGTTTGAAAAACTGTTTTTT	CASSFQFEKLFF
NA	NA	TRBV12-5	TRBJ2-3	TGTGCTAGTGTTAATAGCCTTAGCACAGATACGCAGTATTTT	CASVNSLSTDTQYF
NA	NA	TRBV5-1	TRBJ1-5	TGCGCCAGCAAAATTGATAGCAATCAGCCCCAGCATTTT	CASKIDSNQPQHF
NA	NA	TRBV7-8	TRBJ2-7	TGTGCCAGCAGCTTAGACGGGACAACCTCCTACGAGCAGTACTTC	CASSLDGTTSYEQYF
TRBD1	NA	TRBV28	TRBJ1-3	TGTGCCAGCAGTTTATGGAACCTTGGGAGGGGGCCCGACCGCTCTGGAAACACCATATATTTT	CASSLWNLGRGPDRSGNTIYF
NA	NA	TRBV30	TRBJ1-6	TGTGCCTGGAGCCTGACCGGATTTTCCCTCCACTTT	CAWSLTGFSLHF
TRBD1	NA	TRBV7-6	TRBJ2-2	TGTGCCAGCAGCTTTTTAGGGGGCGATTTTACCGGGGAGCTGTTTTTT	CASSFLGGDFTGELFF
NA	once	TRBV6-6	TRBJ1-2	TGTGCCAGCAGTTACGGTAGTACAATTAACTATGGCTACACCTTC	CASSYGSTINYGYTF
TRBD1	NA	TRBV2	TRBJ2-5	TGTGCCAGCAGTGACAGGGGGCAGGGGGAGACCCAGTACTTC	CASSDRGQGETQYF
TRBD1	NA	TRBV7-2	TRBJ1-2	TGTGCCAGCAGCTTAGAGGACAGGGGTTATGGCTACACCTTC	CASSLEDRGYGYTF
NA	NA	TRBV5-4	TRBJ2-7	TGTGCCAGCAGCTTGGAGGGGAACGAGCAGTACTTC	CASSLEGNEQYF
NA	NA	TRBV5-1	TRBJ1-1	TGCGCCAGCAGCTTGGGACAGGTCAACACTGAAGCTTTCTTT	CASSLGQVNTEAFF
TRBD2	NA	TRBV11-1	TRBJ2-5	TGTGCCAGCAGCCGCCGACTAGCGGGAGGGCTGGAGACCCAGTACTTC	CASSRRLAGGLETQYF
TRBD1	NA	TRBV6-5	TRBJ2-7	TGTGCCAGCAGTCAAATGGACAGGGGGCGCTACGAGCAGTACTTC	CASSQMDRGRYEQYF
TRBD2	NA	TRBV7-9	TRBJ2-1	TGTGCCAGCAGCTTAAAAGCGGGGTACAATGAGCAGTTCTTC	CASSLKAGYNEQFF
NA	NA	TRBV11-2	TRBJ2-3	TGTGCCAGCAGCTTAGTTGTACGGGACACGCAGTATTTT	CASSLVVRDTQYF
NA	NA	TRBV6-5	TRBJ1-2	TGTGCCAGCAGCACCGGCGGACTCGGAGGCTACACCTTC	CASSTGGLGGYTF
NA	NA	TRBV4-1	TRBJ1-2	TGCGCCAGCAGCCAACTACCTTCCATAGCTAACTATGGCTACACCTTC	CASSQLPSIANYGYTF
NA	NA	TRBV28	TRBJ1-2	TGTGCCAGCAGTTCTCCCTTCGGAGGCTACACCTTC	CASSSPFGGYTF
TRBD2	NA	TRBV4-1	TRBJ2-7	TGCGCCAGCAGACAACTAGCGGGAGACTACGAGCAGTACTTC	CASRQLAGDYEQYF
TRBD2	NA	TRBV5-1	TRBJ2-5	TGCGCCAGCAGCTGGTCCCCCGGGACTAGCGTCACCCAAGAGACCCAGTACTTC	CASSWSPGTSVTQETQYF
TRBD2	once	TRBV28	TRBJ2-1	TGTGCCAGCAGTACCCTAGCGGGAACTCCTTTGAGCTCCTACAATGAGCAGTTCTTC	CASSTLAGTPLSSYNEQFF
TRBD2	NA	TRBV2	TRBJ2-7	TGTGCCAGCAGTGTCGGCGGGAGACTTAACGAGCAGTACTTC	CASSVGGRLNEQYF
NA	few	TRBV6-6	TRBJ1-5	TGTGCCAGCAGTTACGGCGTGTCTCAGCCCCAGCATTTT	CASSYGVSQPQHF
TRBD1	once	TRBV5-5	TRBJ1-2	TGTGCCAGCAGGTGGGGGACAGGGGACCACTATGGCTACACCTTC	CASRWGTGDHYGYTF
NA	NA	TRBV5-4	TRBJ2-7	TGTGCCAGCAGCTTGGGGCCAGGGAGAAGCGACGAGCAGTACTTC	CASSLGPGRSDEQYF
TRBD1	NA	TRBV28	TRBJ1-4	TGTGCCAGCAGAGACCGGGACAGGGTTGCAGAAAAACTGTTTTTT	CASRDRDRVAEKLFF
NA	NA	TRBV19	TRBJ2-7	TGTGCCAGTAGATCCCCTTCTACCTACGAGCAGTACTTC	CASRSPSTYEQYF
NA	NA	TRBV10-3	TRBJ1-3	TGTGCCATCAGTGAGCGGGGCAGGGATGGAAACACCATATATTTT	CAISERGRDGNTIYF
NA	NA	TRBV25-1	TRBJ1-4	TGTGCCAGCAGCTGGACCGCCGCAACTAATGAAAAACTGTTTTTT	CASSWTAATNEKLFF
NA	NA	TRBV7-9	TRBJ2-7	TGTGCCAGCAGCCTCCCGGTTGGCAGCTCCTACGAGCAGTACTTC	CASSLPVGSSYEQYF
NA	NA	TRBV30	TRBJ1-5	TGTGCCTGGGGTAACAGGTTCAATCAGCCCCAGCATTTT	CAWGNRFNQPQHF
TRBD1	once	TRBV28	TRBJ1-1	TGTGCCAGCAGTCTGGGGGGTGGGACAGCGATTGTCGCTGAAGCTTTCTTT	CASSLGGGTAIVAEAFF
TRBD2	NA	TRBV11-3	TRBJ2-7	TGTGCCAGCAGCTTCTACTCTAGCGGATCCTACGAGCAGTACTTC	CASSFYSSGSYEQYF
NA	NA	TRBV30	TRBJ2-7	TGTGCCTGGACTCAAGGCTACGAGCAGTACTTC	CAWTQGYEQYF
NA	NA	TRBV5-5	TRBJ1-3	TGTGCCAGCAGCGGCTGGGCCTCTGGAAACACCATATATTTT	CASSGWASGNTIYF
NA	NA	TRBV11-3	TRBJ2-1	TGTGCCAGCAGCTTGGGGGTCTACAATGAGCAGTTCTTC	CASSLGVYNEQFF